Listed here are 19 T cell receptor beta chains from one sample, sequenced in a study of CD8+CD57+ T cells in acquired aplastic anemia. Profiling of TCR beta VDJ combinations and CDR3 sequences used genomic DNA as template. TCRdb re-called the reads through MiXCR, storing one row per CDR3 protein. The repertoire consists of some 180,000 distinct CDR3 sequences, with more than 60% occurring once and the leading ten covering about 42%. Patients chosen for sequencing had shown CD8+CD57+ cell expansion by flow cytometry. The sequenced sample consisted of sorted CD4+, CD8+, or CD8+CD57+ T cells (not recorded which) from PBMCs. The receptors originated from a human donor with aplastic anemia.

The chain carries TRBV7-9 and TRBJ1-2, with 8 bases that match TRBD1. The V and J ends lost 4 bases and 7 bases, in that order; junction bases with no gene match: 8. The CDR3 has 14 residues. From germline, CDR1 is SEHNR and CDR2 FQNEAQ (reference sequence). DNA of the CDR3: TGTGCCAGCAGCTCCCAGACAGGGGAGAGTGGCTACACCTTC. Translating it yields CASSSQTGESGYTF.

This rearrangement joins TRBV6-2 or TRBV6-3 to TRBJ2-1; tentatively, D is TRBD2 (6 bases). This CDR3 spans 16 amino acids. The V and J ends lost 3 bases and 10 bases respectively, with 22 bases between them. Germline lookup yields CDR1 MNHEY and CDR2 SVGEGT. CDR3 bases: TGTGCCAGCAGTTATTCGAGAGGGGCTAACCGGGGGGAGCAGTTCTTC. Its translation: CASSYSRGANRGEQFF.

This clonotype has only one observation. The CDR3 spells CASRREDTEAFF. The CDR3 DNA follows: TGTGCCAGCCGTCGTGAGGACACTGAAGCTTTCTTT. V gene TRBV11-2 combines with J gene TRBJ1-1; D unclear. The V gene lost 8 bases and the J gene lost 3 bases, with 10 bases spanning the gap. Germline-derived CDR1 and CDR2 are SGHAT and FQNNGV. This CDR3 region has 12 residues.

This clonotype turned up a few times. The CDR3 protein is CAISDSGQGATNTIYF. The CDR3 coding sequence is TGTGCCATCAGTGACTCCGGACAGGGGGCAACGAACACCATATATTTT. V usage is TRBV10-3 and J usage is TRBJ1-3; 11 bases fit TRBD1. V dropped 3 bases and J dropped 7; count of bases not matched to a gene: 8. The germline gives CDR1 ENHRY, CDR2 SYGVKD. The length of the CDR3 is 16 residues.

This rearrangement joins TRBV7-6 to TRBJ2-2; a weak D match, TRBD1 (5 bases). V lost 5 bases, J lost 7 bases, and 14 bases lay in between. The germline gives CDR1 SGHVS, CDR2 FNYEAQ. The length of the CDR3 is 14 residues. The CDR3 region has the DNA TGTGCCAGCAGCCAAATTCAGGGAATCGGGGAGCTGTTTTTT. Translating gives CASSQIQGIGELFF.

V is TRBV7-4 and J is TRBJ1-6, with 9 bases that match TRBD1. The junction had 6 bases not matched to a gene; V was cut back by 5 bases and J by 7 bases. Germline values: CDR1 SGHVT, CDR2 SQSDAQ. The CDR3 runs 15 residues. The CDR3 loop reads CASSPQGAENSPLHF. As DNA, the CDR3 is TGTGCCAGCAGCCCACAGGGGGCGGAGAATTCACCCCTCCACTTT.

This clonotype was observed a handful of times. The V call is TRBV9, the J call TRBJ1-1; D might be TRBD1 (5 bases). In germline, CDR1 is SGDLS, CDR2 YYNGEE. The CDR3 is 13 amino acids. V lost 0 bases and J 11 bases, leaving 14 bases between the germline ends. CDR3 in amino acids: CASSVADGTTAFF. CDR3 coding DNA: TGTGCCAGCAGCGTAGCTGATGGGACCACGGCTTTCTTT.

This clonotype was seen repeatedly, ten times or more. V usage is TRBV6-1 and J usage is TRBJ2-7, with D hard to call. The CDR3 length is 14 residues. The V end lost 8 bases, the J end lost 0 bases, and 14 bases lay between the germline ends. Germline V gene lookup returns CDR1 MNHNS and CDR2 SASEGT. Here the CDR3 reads CASGPGSRSYEQYF. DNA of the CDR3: TGTGCCAGCGGACCGGGCAGTCGCTCCTACGAGCAGTACTTC.

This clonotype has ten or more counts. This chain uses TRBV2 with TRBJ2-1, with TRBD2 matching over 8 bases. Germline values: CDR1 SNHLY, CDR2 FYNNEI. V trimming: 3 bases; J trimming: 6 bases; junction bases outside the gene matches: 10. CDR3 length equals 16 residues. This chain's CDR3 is CASSDRGGGRINEQFF. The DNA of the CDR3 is TGTGCCAGCAGTGACCGGGGGGGGGGCCGTATCAATGAGCAGTTCTTC.

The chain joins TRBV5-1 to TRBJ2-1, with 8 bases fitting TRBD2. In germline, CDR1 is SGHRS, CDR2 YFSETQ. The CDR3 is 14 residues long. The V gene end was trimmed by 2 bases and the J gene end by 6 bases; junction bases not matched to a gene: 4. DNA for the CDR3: TGCGCCAGCAGCTTTAGCGGGACCGGCAATGAGCAGTTCTTC. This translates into CASSFSGTGNEQFF.

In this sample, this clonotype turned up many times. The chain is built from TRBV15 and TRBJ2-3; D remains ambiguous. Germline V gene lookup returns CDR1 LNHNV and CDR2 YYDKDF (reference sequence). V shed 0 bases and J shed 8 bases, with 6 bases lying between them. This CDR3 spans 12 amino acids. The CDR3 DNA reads TGTGCCACCAGCAGAGATCGCAGTACGCAGTATTTT. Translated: CATSRDRSTQYF.

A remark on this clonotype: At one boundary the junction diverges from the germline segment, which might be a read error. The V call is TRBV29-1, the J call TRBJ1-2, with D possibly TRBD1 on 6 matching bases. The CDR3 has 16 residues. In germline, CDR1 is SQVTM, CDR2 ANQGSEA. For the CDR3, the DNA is TGCAACGTTGAACGACGGGACACTCGGGGCGCCAGTGGCTACACCTTC. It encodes CNVERRDTRGASGYTF.

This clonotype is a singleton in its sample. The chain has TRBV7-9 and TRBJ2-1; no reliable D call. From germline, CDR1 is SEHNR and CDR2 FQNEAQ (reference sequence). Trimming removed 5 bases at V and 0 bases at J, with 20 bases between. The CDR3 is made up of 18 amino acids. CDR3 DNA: TGTGCCAGCAGCGAAAAGCCCCGGGCCCCGAGCTCCTACAATGAGCAGTTCTTC. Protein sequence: CASSEKPRAPSSYNEQFF.

CDR3 in DNA: TGTGCCAGCAGTTCTAGGGGCGGTAGCAATCAGCCCCAGCATTTT. This encodes CASSSRGGSNQPQHF. This chain connects TRBV2 to TRBJ1-5; TRBD1 might be the D (5 bases). Germline CDR1 reads SNHLY; CDR2 reads FYNNEI. CDR3 length: 15 residues. The V and J ends lost 5 bases and 0 bases respectively, with 11 bases between them.

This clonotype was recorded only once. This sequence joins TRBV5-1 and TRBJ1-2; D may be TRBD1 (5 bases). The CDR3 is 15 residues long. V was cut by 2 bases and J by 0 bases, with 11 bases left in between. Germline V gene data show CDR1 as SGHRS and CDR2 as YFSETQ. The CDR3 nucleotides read TGCGCCAGCAGCTTTCCGGGGGGAGCTAACTATGGCTACACCTTC. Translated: CASSFPGGANYGYTF. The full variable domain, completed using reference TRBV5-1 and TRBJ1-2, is KAGVTQTPRYLIKTRGQQVTLSCSPISGHRSVSWYQQTPGQGLQFLFEYFSETQRNKGNFPGRFSGRQFSNSRSEMNVSTLELGDSALYLCASSFPGGANYGYTFGSGTRLTVV.

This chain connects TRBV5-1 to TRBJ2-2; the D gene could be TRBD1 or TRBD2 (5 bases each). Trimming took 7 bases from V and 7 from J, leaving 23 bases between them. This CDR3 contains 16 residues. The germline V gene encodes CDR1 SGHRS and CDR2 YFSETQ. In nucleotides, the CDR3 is TGCGCCAGCTCTACCGGGACGGGGAGCTCCAACGGGGAGCTGTTTTTT. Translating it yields CASSTGTGSSNGELFF.

The CDR3 sequence: CAFRQTFYGYTF. The CDR3 region has the DNA TGTGCCTTCAGACAGACCTTCTATGGCTACACCTTC. The gene calls are TRBV2 and TRBJ1-2; D is perhaps TRBD1 (5 bases). Germline lookup yields CDR1 SNHLY and CDR2 FYNNEI. This CDR3 has 12 amino acids. V was shortened by 11 bases and J by 4 bases, with 14 bases between the two germline ends.

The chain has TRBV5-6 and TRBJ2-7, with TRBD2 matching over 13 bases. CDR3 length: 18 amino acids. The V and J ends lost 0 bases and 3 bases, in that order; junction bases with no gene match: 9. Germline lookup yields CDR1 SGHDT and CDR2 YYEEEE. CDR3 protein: CASSLDGLAGALLYEQYF. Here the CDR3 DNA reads TGTGCCAGCAGCTTGGACGGACTAGCGGGAGCCCTCCTCTACGAGCAGTACTTC.

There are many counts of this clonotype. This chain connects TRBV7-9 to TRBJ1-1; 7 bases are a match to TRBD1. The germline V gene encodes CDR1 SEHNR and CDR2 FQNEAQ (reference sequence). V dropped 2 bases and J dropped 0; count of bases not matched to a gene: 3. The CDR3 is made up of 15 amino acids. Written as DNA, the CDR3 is TGTGCCAGCAGCTTAACGACAGGGCTGAACACTGAAGCTTTCTTT. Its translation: CASSLTTGLNTEAFF.